Listed here are 2 T cell receptor beta chains from one sample, sequenced in a study of T cell responses to AZD1222 COVID-19 vaccine. Only in-frame clones appear in the TCRdb table, and some are missing; sequencing was by immunoSEQ multiplex PCR. This table has 160,000 or so clones, about nine tenths appearing once. This material consisted of peripheral blood, taken on day 0 of AZD1222 vaccination. These receptors originate from an adult in good health.

The rearrangement uses TRBV13 and TRBJ2-7, with 7 bases that match TRBD1. The CDR3 has 12 residues. Losses at the gene ends were 6 bases for V and 7 bases for J; bases not matched to a gene: 6. The germline V gene encodes CDR1 PRHDT and CDR2 FYEKMQ (reference sequence). CDR3 sequence: CASRRNRGEQYF. For the CDR3, the DNA is TGTGCCAGCAGGAGGAACAGGGGTGAGCAGTACTTC.

V gene TRBV5-4 combines with J gene TRBJ2-3; D may be TRBD2 (6 bases). CDR1 is SGHNT, CDR2 YYREEE, per germline (reference sequence). Trimming took 4 bases from V and 0 from J, leaving 15 bases between them. The CDR3 runs 16 residues. The CDR3 region is CASSTRVRESTDTQYF. CDR3 sequence (DNA): TGTGCCAGCAGCACTCGAGTGCGGGAAAGCACAGATACGCAGTATTTT.